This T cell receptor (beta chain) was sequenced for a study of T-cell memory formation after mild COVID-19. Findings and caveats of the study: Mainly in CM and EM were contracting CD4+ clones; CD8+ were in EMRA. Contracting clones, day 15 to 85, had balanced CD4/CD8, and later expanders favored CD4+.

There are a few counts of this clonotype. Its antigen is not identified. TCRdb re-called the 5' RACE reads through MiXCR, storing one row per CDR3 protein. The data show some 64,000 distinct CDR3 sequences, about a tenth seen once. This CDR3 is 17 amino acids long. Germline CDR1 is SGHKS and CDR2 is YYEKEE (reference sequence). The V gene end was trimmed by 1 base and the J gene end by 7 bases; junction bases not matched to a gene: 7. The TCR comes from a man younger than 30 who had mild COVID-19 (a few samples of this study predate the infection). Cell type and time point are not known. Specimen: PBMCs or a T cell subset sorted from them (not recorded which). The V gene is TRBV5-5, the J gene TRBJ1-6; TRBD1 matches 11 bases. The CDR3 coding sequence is TGTGCCAGCAGCTTGTTACACGGGACAGGGGGAAATTCACCCCTCCACTTT. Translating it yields CASSLLHGTGGNSPLHF.